This T cell receptor (beta chain) was captured by sequencing in a study of shared clonotypes between healthy human individuals. Once extracted for a subset, genomic DNA was divided evenly among several immunoSEQ plates. Assay: immunoSEQ multiplex PCR; the TCRdb copy retains only in-frame clones and omits some. The sample records roughly 700,000 clones, approximately 79% being singletons. The CDR3 totals 14 residues. CDR1 is SQVTM and CDR2 is ANQGSEA in the germline V gene. With 6 bases removed from V and 0 bases from J, the gap between germline ends came to 13 bases. The material sequenced was memory CD4+ T cells sorted from blood. Described subset: CD45RA-negative fraction. The chain carries TRBV29-1 and TRBJ2-3, with D unresolved. The receptor was derived from a woman aged 25-40 years in good health. This CDR3 reads CSVSQTTSTDTQYF. CDR3 DNA: TGCAGCGTCTCTCAAACTACTAGCACAGATACGCAGTATTTT.